The 18 T cell receptor beta chains in this list originate from one sample, sequenced in a study of monozygotic twins with inflammatory bowel disease. TCRdb processed the 5' RACE reads again and assigns one entry to each CDR3 protein, with no DNA. The sample data list 150,000 or so distinct CDR3 sequences. The specimen sequenced was blood. These receptors were collected from a human donor with ulcerative colitis or Crohn's disease, or a healthy co-twin of an affected twin (not recorded which).

This chain uses TRBV4-3 with TRBJ1-1; TCRdb names TRBD1, which stays unverified in the absence of DNA. CDR1 and CDR2 from the germline V gene are LGHNA and YSLEER. The CDR3 loop spans 16 amino acids. The CDR3 here is CASSQGRGIMNTEAFF.

V gene TRBV5-1 combines with J gene TRBJ2-5; there is no DNA to check the TCRdb D call of TRBD1. The CDR3 is made up of 15 amino acids. Per the germline V gene, CDR1 is SGHRS and CDR2 is YFSETQ. The CDR3 loop is CASSFSGGRQETQYF.

The chain has TRBV5-4 and TRBJ2-3; TCRdb's assignment of TRBD2 cannot be checked, as there is no DNA. The CDR3 loop spans 17 amino acids. Germline-derived CDR1 and CDR2 are SGHNT and YYREEE (reference sequence). This CDR3 is CASSLGAGGTSTDTQYF.

The chain links TRBV20-1 to TRBJ1-3; as DNA is missing, the TRBD1 call by TCRdb cannot be tested. Germline-derived CDR1 and CDR2 are DFQATT and SNEGSKA (reference sequence). CDR3 length: 16 amino acids. CDR3 residues: CSARSPGGLAGNTIYF.

This chain uses TRBV10-3 with TRBJ1-2; TCRdb lists TRBD1, though no DNA is available to test this call. Looked up from germline, CDR1 is ENHRY and CDR2 is SYGVKD. This CDR3 contains 15 residues. The CDR3 region is CAIRTGSPTNYGYTF.

The gene calls are TRBV27 and TRBJ2-7; TCRdb gives TRBD1 as the D gene, but with no DNA this cannot be confirmed. Germline V gene sequence: CDR1 MNHEY, CDR2 SMNVEV (reference sequence). The CDR3 runs to 17 residues. The CDR3 sequence: CASSFLERGNTTYEQYF.

The rearrangement joins TRBV12-3 or TRBV12-4 to TRBJ2-1. The length of the CDR3 is 13 residues. The CDR3 is CASSLAQGNEQFF.

This CDR3 reads CASSQVIPGLKQFF. V is TRBV4-3 and J is TRBJ2-1. This CDR3 has 14 residues. Per the germline V gene, CDR1 is LGHNA and CDR2 is YSLEER.

The J gene is TRBJ1-1, the V gene TRBV15; the D call from TCRdb, TRBD1, cannot be confirmed without DNA. The CDR3 covers 13 residues. Germline V gene data show CDR1 as LNHNV and CDR2 as YYDKDF (reference sequence). This CDR3 reads CATSRDRELEAFF.

The V and J genes are TRBV19 and TRBJ1-1; there is no DNA to check the TCRdb D call of TRBD1. Germline V lookup: CDR1 LNHDA, CDR2 SQIVND (reference sequence). The CDR3 is made up of 15 amino acids. The CDR3 region is CASWRRQGLNTEAFF. Using reference TRBV19 and TRBJ1-1 for the parts outside the CDR3, the full variable domain is DGGITQSPKYLFRKEGQNVTLSCEQNLNHDAMYWYRQDPGQGLRLIYYSQIVNDFQKGDIAEGYSVSREKKESFPLTVTSAQKNPTAFYLCASWRRQGLNTEAFFGQGTRLTVV.

The rearrangement uses TRBV5-1 and TRBJ2-5; TCRdb selects TRBD1, and the lack of DNA leaves this call unchecked. This CDR3 is built from 14 residues. Germline V lookup: CDR1 SGHRS, CDR2 YFSETQ. The CDR3 sequence is CASSFGPRGETQYF.

The chain joins TRBV4-3 to TRBJ2-7; TCRdb gives TRBD1 as the D gene, but with no DNA this cannot be confirmed. Germline V lookup: CDR1 LGHNA, CDR2 YSLEER. The CDR3 has 17 residues. The CDR3 region is CASSQTRTGIRPYEQYF.

The V and J genes are TRBV2 and TRBJ2-7. The CDR3 covers 13 residues. Germline V lookup: CDR1 SNHLY, CDR2 FYNNEI. This CDR3 is CASTYRGSYEQYF.

This chain links TRBV4-3 with TRBJ2-7. The CDR3 is made up of 13 amino acids. CDR1 is LGHNA, CDR2 YSLEER, per germline. The CDR3 region is CASSQDVGYEQYF.

The chain couples TRBV20-1 to TRBJ1-1. The germline V gene encodes CDR1 DFQATT and CDR2 SNEGSKA (reference sequence). The CDR3 is made up of 12 amino acids. CDR3 sequence reads: CSARDVELGRWF.

The V gene is TRBV20-1, the J gene TRBJ2-4. The CDR3 runs 12 residues. Germline V gives CDR1 DFQATT, CDR2 SNEGSKA (reference sequence). CDR3 residues: CSGGVAKNIQYF.

The V call is TRBV7-8, the J call TRBJ2-7; TCRdb gives TRBD1 as the D gene, but with no DNA this cannot be confirmed. The CDR3 contains 16 residues. CDR1 is SGHVS and CDR2 is FQNEAQ in the germline V gene. The CDR3 protein is CASSPKKGQTRYEQYF.

This rearrangement joins TRBV18 to TRBJ1-2; TCRdb calls TRBD1, which cannot be checked without DNA. CDR3 size: 17 residues. The germline V gene encodes CDR1 KGHSH and CDR2 LQKENI. The CDR3: CASSPGGQGVPNYGYTF.